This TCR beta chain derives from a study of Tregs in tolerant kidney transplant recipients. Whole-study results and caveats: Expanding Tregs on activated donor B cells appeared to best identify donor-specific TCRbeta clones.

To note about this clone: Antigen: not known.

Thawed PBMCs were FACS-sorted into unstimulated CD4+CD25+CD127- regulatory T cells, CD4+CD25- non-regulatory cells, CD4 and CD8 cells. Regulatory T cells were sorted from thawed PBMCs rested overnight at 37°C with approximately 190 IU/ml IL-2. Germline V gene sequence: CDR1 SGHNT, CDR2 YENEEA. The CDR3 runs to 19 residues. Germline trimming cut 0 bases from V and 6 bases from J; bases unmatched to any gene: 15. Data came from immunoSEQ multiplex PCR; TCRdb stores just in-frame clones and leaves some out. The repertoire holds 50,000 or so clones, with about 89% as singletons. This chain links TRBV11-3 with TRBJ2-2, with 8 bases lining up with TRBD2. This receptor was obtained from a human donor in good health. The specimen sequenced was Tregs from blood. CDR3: CASSLELGTSGVNAGELFF. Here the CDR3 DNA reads TGTGCCAGCAGCTTAGAACTCGGAACTAGCGGAGTTAACGCCGGGGAGCTGTTTTTT.